These 16 T cell receptor beta chains share one sample of origin, sequenced in a study of blood T cell repertoires in COVID-19. Only in-frame clones appear in the TCRdb table, and some are missing; sequencing was by immunoSEQ multiplex PCR. The sample yields roughly 480,000 clones, 85% to 90% seen once. The material sequenced was peripheral blood. These TCRs come from a man younger than 30 with COVID-19, enrolled during active disease.

This sequence joins TRBV3-1 (or the pseudogene TRBV3-2) and TRBJ2-2; D not resolved. The germline V and J ends were trimmed by 0 bases and 4 bases, with 9 bases remaining between them. This CDR3 contains 15 residues. CDR1 is LGHDT and CDR2 is YNNKEL in the germline V gene (reference sequence). The CDR3 loop reads CASSQESGSTGELFF. In DNA, the CDR3 is TGTGCCAGCAGCCAAGAATCCGGGTCCACCGGGGAGCTGTTTTTT.

This chain joins TRBV15 and TRBJ1-4; D unclear. V was clipped by 5 bases and J by 3 bases, with 10 bases between them. The CDR3 spans 14 residues. Per germline, CDR1 LNHNV and CDR2 YYDKDF (reference sequence). The CDR3 spells CATSSGVSNEKLFF. The CDR3 bases are TGTGCCACCAGCTCCGGGGTCTCTAATGAAAAACTGTTTTTT.

The J gene is TRBJ2-7, the V gene TRBV30; no reliable D call. The germline V gene encodes CDR1 GTSNPN and CDR2 SVGIG (reference sequence). V was shortened by 1 base and J by 9 bases, with 16 bases between the two germline ends. The CDR3 totals 13 residues. CDR3: CAWSGTSSERQYF. CDR3 DNA: TGTGCCTGGAGTGGTACTTCGTCCGAAAGGCAGTACTTC. The full variable domain, rest sourced from reference TRBV30 and TRBJ2-7, is SQTIHQWPATLVQPVGSPLSLECTVEGTSNPNLYWYRQAAGRGLQLLFYSVGIGQISSEVPQNLSASRPQDRQFILSSKKLLLSDSGFYLCAWSGTSSERQYFGPGTRLTVT.

This chain links TRBV30 with TRBJ2-7; tentative D call: TRBD1 (6 bases). Trimming left V 3 bases short and J 1 base short, with 10 bases between. The CDR3 totals 13 residues. The V gene's germline CDR1 is GTSNPN and CDR2 SVGIG (reference sequence). In nucleotides, the CDR3 is TGTGCCTGGAGCGGACAGTTATCCTACGAGCAGTACTTC. As protein: CAWSGQLSYEQYF.

This clone was detected once. The rearrangement links TRBV7-9 to TRBJ1-1; D not resolved. The CDR3 has 12 residues. The V gene's germline CDR1 is SEHNR and CDR2 FQNEAQ (reference sequence). V lost 5 bases and J 10 bases, leaving 14 bases between the germline ends. The CDR3 spells CASSQSSPGAFF. The CDR3 DNA is TGTGCCAGCAGCCAAAGTTCCCCGGGAGCTTTCTTT. Using reference TRBV7-9 and TRBJ1-1 for the parts outside the CDR3, the full variable domain is DTGVSQNPRHKITKRGQNVTFRCDPISEHNRLYWYRQTLGQGPEFLTYFQNEAQLEKSRLLSDRFSAERPKGSFSTLEIQRTEQGDSAMYLCASSQSSPGAFFGQGTRLTVV.

The rearrangement links TRBV6-6 to TRBJ2-2; perhaps TRBD1 as D (7 bases). Germline loops: CDR1 MNHNY, CDR2 SVGAGI (reference sequence). Deletions cut 7 bases from V and 6 bases from J, with 21 bases between. CDR3 length: 16 residues. The CDR3 reads CASIQGGSHLPGELFF. CDR3 nucleotides: TGTGCCAGCATCCAGGGGGGTAGTCATCTCCCCGGGGAGCTGTTTTTT.

The rearrangement links TRBV6-6 to TRBJ2-1, with 12 bases aligning to TRBD2. This CDR3 has 17 amino acids. Per the germline V gene, CDR1 is MNHNY and CDR2 is SVGAGI (reference sequence). Germline trimming cut 5 bases from V and 7 bases from J; bases unmatched to any gene: 12. Here the CDR3 DNA reads TGTGCCAGCAGTCCCTATAGACTAGCGGGGGCGGGTAATGAGCAGTTCTTC. It yields the protein CASSPYRLAGAGNEQFF.

The chain employs TRBV18 and TRBJ1-6, with 9 bases aligning to TRBD1. The germline V gene has CDR1 KGHSH and CDR2 LQKENI. The ends lost 3 bases at V and 9 bases at J; junction bases unmatched: 15. This CDR3 is 18 amino acids long. In nucleotides, the CDR3 is TGTGCCAGCTCACCCACCAATCCCGGACAGGGGTCAGGTTCACCCCTCCACTTT. It translates to CASSPTNPGQGSGSPLHF.

This clone has just a few counts. This chain links TRBV6-5 with TRBJ2-7; 9 bases agree with TRBD2. Per the germline V gene, CDR1 is MNHEY and CDR2 is SVGAGI. This CDR3 is 13 amino acids long. The V gene end was trimmed by 7 bases and the J gene end by 4 bases; junction bases not matched to a gene: 5. CDR3 nucleotides: TGTGCCAGCAAGGCTAGCGGGGTTTACGAGCAGTACTTC. It encodes CASKASGVYEQYF.

The chain uses TRBV6-2 or TRBV6-3 and TRBJ2-7, with 7 bases identical to TRBD1. Germline assignment: CDR1 MNHEY and CDR2 SVGEGT. The CDR3 extends over 15 amino acids. J gave up 2 bases and V 5 bases, and 9 bases lay outside the gene matches. CDR3 nucleotide sequence: TGTGCCAGCAGTCAGGCTCCGGGACAGACCTACGAGCAGTACTTC. This codes for CASSQAPGQTYEQYF.

CDR3 DNA sequence: TGTGCCAGCAGCCTCTCCGGGACTAGCGGGGGAAGGGGCCAGTACTTC. Its protein is CASSLSGTSGGRGQYF. The chain joins TRBV14 to TRBJ2-5; 14 bases line up with TRBD2. V gave up 4 bases and J gave up 10 bases; unmatched junction bases: 11. The germline CDR1 and CDR2 sequences are SGHDN and FVKESK. The length of the CDR3 is 16 residues.

This clone was counted a single time. V and J are TRBV24-1 and TRBJ1-2; no reliable D call. Germline V gene data show CDR1 as KGHDR and CDR2 as SFDVKD. V dropped 9 bases and J dropped 3 bases, with 10 bases sitting between them. The CDR3 length is 12 residues. CDR3 amino acids: CATSGWDYGYTF. The CDR3 nucleotides are TGTGCCACCTCGGGGTGGGACTATGGCTACACCTTC.

The V gene is TRBV24-1, the J gene TRBJ1-5, with D uncertain. V lost 4 bases and J 3 bases, leaving 6 bases between the germline ends. Germline CDR1 and CDR2: KGHDR and SFDVKD. The CDR3 spans 13 residues. CDR3 bases: TGTGCCACCAGTGACGACAACAATCAGCCCCAGCATTTT. Protein: CATSDDNNQPQHF.

This clone was detected once. The rearrangement joins TRBV5-1 to TRBJ1-1; 9 nucleotides agree with TRBD1. This CDR3 is 13 amino acids long. Per germline, CDR1 SGHRS and CDR2 YFSETQ. The ends lost 3 bases at V and 5 bases at J; junction bases unmatched: 2. The DNA of the CDR3 is TGCGCCAGCAGCTGGGACAGGGAAACTGAAGCTTTCTTT. Encoded protein: CASSWDRETEAFF.

The rearrangement links TRBV6-5 to TRBJ2-3, with TRBD1 matching over 9 bases. V lost 8 bases, J lost 0 bases, and 3 bases stayed unmatched. This CDR3 contains 14 residues. Germline V gene data show CDR1 as MNHEY and CDR2 as SVGAGI. DNA of the CDR3: TGTGCCAGCCGCGACAGGGGGAGCACAGATACGCAGTATTTT. This sequence encodes CASRDRGSTDTQYF.

This clone showed up just once. The rearrangement joins TRBV5-6 to TRBJ2-1; a possible D gene is TRBD2 (5 bases). V was shortened by 0 bases and J by 0 bases, with 10 bases between the two germline ends. The CDR3 runs to 16 residues. CDR1 is SGHDT, CDR2 YYEEEE, per germline. CDR3 protein: CASSLASWSSYNEQFF. Here the CDR3 DNA reads TGTGCCAGCAGCTTGGCTAGCTGGAGCTCCTACAATGAGCAGTTCTTC.